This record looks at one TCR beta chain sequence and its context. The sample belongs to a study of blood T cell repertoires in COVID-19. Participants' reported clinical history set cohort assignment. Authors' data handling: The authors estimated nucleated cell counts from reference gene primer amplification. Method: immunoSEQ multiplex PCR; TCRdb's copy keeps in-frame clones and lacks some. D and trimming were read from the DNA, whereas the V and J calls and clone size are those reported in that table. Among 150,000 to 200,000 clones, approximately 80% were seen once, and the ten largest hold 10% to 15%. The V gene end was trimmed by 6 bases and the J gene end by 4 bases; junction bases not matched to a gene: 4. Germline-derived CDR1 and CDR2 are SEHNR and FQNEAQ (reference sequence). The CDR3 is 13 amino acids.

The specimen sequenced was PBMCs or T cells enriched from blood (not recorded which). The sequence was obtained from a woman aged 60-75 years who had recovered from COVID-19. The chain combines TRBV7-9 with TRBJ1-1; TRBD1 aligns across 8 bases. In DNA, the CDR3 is TGTGCCAGCAGTTATACAGGGGGCACTGAAGCTTTCTTT. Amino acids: CASSYTGGTEAFF.